A single sample gave rise to the 25 T cell receptor beta chains below, sequenced in a study of identical twins. TCRdb itself ran the 5' RACE reads through MiXCR, one entry per CDR3 protein. The sample includes about 470,000 distinct CDR3 sequences, around 24% seen only once; the top ten take 2.9%. The sample was also linked to a second study, of T cells expressing NK-cell markers.

Input material: CD4+ T cells sorted from blood. The origin of the receptors is a woman aged 18-35 years in good health.

The chain is built from TRBV20-1 and TRBJ2-7; 10 nucleotides match TRBD2. This CDR3 is built from 13 residues. V dropped 7 bases and J dropped 6; count of bases not matched to a gene: 9. CDR1 is DFQATT, CDR2 SNEGSKA, per germline (reference sequence). CDR3 sequence: CSVKLAGYGEQYF. The CDR3 DNA reads as TGCAGTGTTAAACTAGCGGGATACGGCGAGCAGTACTTC.

This chain connects TRBV15 to TRBJ1-2; TRBD1 matches at 9 bases. Germline V CDR1 and CDR2: LNHNV, YYDKDF (reference sequence). After removal of 6 bases from V and 2 bases from J, the junction contained 7 bases not matched to a gene. The CDR3 has 15 amino acids. CDR3 in amino acids: CATSPPGQGNYGYTF. In nucleotides, the CDR3 is TGTGCCACCAGTCCCCCCGGACAGGGGAACTATGGCTACACCTTC.

This clonotype showed up just a few times. The chain joins TRBV20-1 to TRBJ2-1, with TRBD2 matching over 8 bases. The CDR3 covers 14 residues. With 7 bases clipped from V and 5 bases from J, the junction kept 10 bases outside the gene matches. The V gene's germline CDR1 is DFQATT and CDR2 SNEGSKA (reference sequence). The CDR3 DNA follows: TGCAGTGGTACCGGGGGACTAGTCGACAATGAGCAGTTCTTC. Protein sequence: CSGTGGLVDNEQFF.

This clonotype occurred a few times. The V gene is TRBV6-1, the J gene TRBJ2-7; perhaps TRBD1 as D (6 bases). The V end was cut by 6 bases, the J end by 2 bases, with 17 bases between. The CDR3 is 15 residues long. Per the germline V gene, CDR1 is MNHNS and CDR2 is SASEGT. Here the CDR3 reads CASRPGQGLPYEQYF. Here the CDR3 DNA reads TGTGCCAGCAGACCCGGGCAGGGGCTGCCCTACGAGCAGTACTTC.

Only a few counts were recorded for this clonotype. The V gene is TRBV5-1, the J gene TRBJ1-1, with D hard to call. The CDR3 covers 15 residues. V was pared by 0 bases and J by 0 bases, with 9 bases between. The germline gives CDR1 SGHRS, CDR2 YFSETQ. CDR3 protein: CASSLDVSMNTEAFF. CDR3 nucleotide sequence: TGCGCCAGCAGCTTGGATGTATCTATGAACACTGAAGCTTTCTTT.

This clonotype was seen only a few times. The rearrangement links TRBV6-1 to TRBJ1-5; D unclear. Germline V gene sequence: CDR1 MNHNS, CDR2 SASEGT. V was cut by 10 bases and J by 0 bases, with 16 bases left in between. The CDR3 totals 15 residues. The CDR3 spells CATGPPAGSNQPQHF. In DNA form, the CDR3 reads TGTGCCACGGGCCCCCCAGCAGGTAGCAATCAGCCCCAGCATTTT.

The gene calls are TRBV12-3 or TRBV12-4 and TRBJ2-1; TRBD1 might be the D (6 bases). CDR3 length equals 13 residues. The ends were cut back, 6 bases at V and 6 bases at J, with 12 bases in the middle. CDR3: CASSRDRPNEQFF. CDR3 sequence (DNA): TGTGCCAGCAGCAGAGACAGGCCCAATGAGCAGTTCTTC.

This clonotype was observed a handful of times. The genes are TRBV7-3 and TRBJ1-1, with D possibly matching TRBD1 (5 bases). Germline V gene data show CDR1 as SGHTA and CDR2 as FQGTGA. The CDR3 totals 13 residues. V dropped 8 bases and J dropped 1 base, with 11 bases sitting between them. The CDR3 coding sequence is TGTGCCAGCCAGGACAACCCGAACACTGAAGCTTTCTTT. As protein: CASQDNPNTEAFF.

This clonotype showed up just a few times. The chain recombines TRBV12-3 or TRBV12-4 with TRBJ2-7; maybe TRBD2 (5 bases). Trimming stripped 7 bases from V and 5 bases from J, with 15 bases between. This CDR3 region has 13 residues. CDR3 residues: CASTAGPSHEQYF. The CDR3 DNA follows: TGTGCCAGCACCGCGGGCCCGAGCCACGAGCAGTACTTC.

This clonotype has a count of ten or more. V gene TRBV12-3 or TRBV12-4 combines with J gene TRBJ1-5; D perhaps matches TRBD1 (5 bases). V lost 6 bases to trimming and J lost 1 base, with 13 bases between them. The CDR3 runs to 15 residues. CDR3 in amino acids: CASSSRVTSNQPQHF. The CDR3 DNA follows: TGTGCCAGCAGCTCCAGGGTTACGAGCAATCAGCCCCAGCATTTT.

There are a few counts of this clonotype. This chain uses TRBV14 with TRBJ1-6; D ambiguous. V lost 4 bases to trimming and J lost 3 bases, with 10 bases between them. Germline V gene data show CDR1 as SGHDN and CDR2 as FVKESK. This CDR3 has 15 amino acids. The CDR3 spells CASSLRPNYNSPLHF. The CDR3 bases are TGTGCCAGCAGCCTACGACCGAACTATAATTCACCCCTCCACTTT.

This clonotype has more than one count but fewer than ten. CDR3 sequence: CASIYQGGNTEAFF. The CDR3 DNA is TGCGCCAGCATCTACCAGGGAGGGAACACTGAAGCTTTCTTT. The chain employs TRBV4-1 and TRBJ1-1, with TRBD1 as a possible D gene (5 bases). CDR1 and CDR2 from the germline V gene are MGHRA and YSYEKL. The CDR3 has 14 amino acids. Trimming removed 7 bases at V and 1 base at J, with 13 bases between.

The chain employs TRBV6-1 and TRBJ1-5; unclear D gene. Trimming stripped 6 bases from V and 2 bases from J, with 8 bases between. Germline loops: CDR1 MNHNS, CDR2 SASEGT. The CDR3 totals 13 residues. CDR3 DNA sequence: TGTGCCAGCAGGCCTTCAGGCAATCAGCCCCAGCATTTT. Translation gives CASRPSGNQPQHF.

This clonotype appeared a few times. The chain recombines TRBV12-3 or TRBV12-4 with TRBJ1-1; possible D gene TRBD1, 5 bases. The CDR3 runs 14 residues. Deletions cut 4 bases from V and 7 bases from J, with 16 bases between. The CDR3 protein is CASSSRTGVNEAFF. Here the CDR3 DNA reads TGTGCCAGCAGTTCTCGCACAGGTGTCAATGAAGCTTTCTTT.

The chain recombines TRBV5-1 with TRBJ2-1; 9 bases are shared with TRBD1. Germline values: CDR1 SGHRS, CDR2 YFSETQ. V lost 1 base and J lost 8; bases outside the gene matches: 10. The CDR3 is made up of 16 amino acids. The CDR3 DNA reads as TGCGCCAGCAGCTTGCGTGGGACAGGGAGTTTTGATGAGCAGTTCTTC. Translated: CASSLRGTGSFDEQFF.

This clonotype showed up just a few times. The genes are TRBV12-3 or TRBV12-4 and TRBJ1-1, with 8 bases identical to TRBD1. V lost 5 bases and J lost 4; bases outside the gene matches: 6. The CDR3 spans 14 residues. CDR3 amino acids: CASSLWDRFTEAFF. The CDR3 coding sequence is TGTGCCAGCAGTCTTTGGGACAGGTTCACTGAAGCTTTCTTT.

The rearrangement links TRBV7-2 to TRBJ2-3; D ambiguous. The germline V gene has CDR1 SGHTA and CDR2 FQGNSA. The CDR3 runs to 13 residues. Trimming shortened V by 7 bases and J by 4 bases, and 12 bases separated the two germline ends. CDR3 region: CASKGRNADTQYF. CDR3 DNA: TGTGCCAGCAAAGGCAGGAACGCAGATACGCAGTATTTT.

Regarding this clonotype: Since the CDR3 does not end with the conserved phenylalanine or tryptophan, this likely comes from a read error. The chain employs TRBV29-1 and TRBJ2-7; 13 bases fit TRBD2. The V gene's germline CDR1 is SQVTM and CDR2 ANQGSEA. The CDR3 spans 15 residues. Trimming removed 7 bases from V and 1 base from J; junction bases left unmatched: 7. The CDR3 spells CSAHALAGGSYEQYC. Written as DNA, the CDR3 is TGCAGCGCCCATGCACTAGCGGGAGGGTCCTACGAGCAGTACTGC.

The gene calls are TRBV9 and TRBJ2-2; D gene unclear. The V end was cut by 1 base, the J end by 4 bases, with 11 bases between. This CDR3 is 15 amino acids long. Per germline, CDR1 SGDLS and CDR2 YYNGEE. CDR3 in DNA: TGTGCCAGCAGCGTAAGGGAATGGGGCACCGGGGAGCTGTTTTTT. As protein: CASSVREWGTGELFF. The whole variable domain, remainder taken from reference TRBV9 and TRBJ2-2, is DSGVTQTPKHLITATGQRVTLRCSPRSGDLSVYWYQQSLDQGLQFLIQYYNGEERAKGNILERFSAQQFPDLHSELNLSSLELGDSALYFCASSVREWGTGELFFGEGSRLTVL.

This rearrangement joins TRBV5-1 to TRBJ2-1; no firm D call. Germline CDR1 is SGHRS and CDR2 is YFSETQ. The CDR3 consists of 12 residues. Trimming stripped 4 bases from V and 4 bases from J, with 6 bases between. Written as DNA, the CDR3 is TGCGCCAGCAGCCCTCATTACAATGAGCAGTTCTTC. The encoded protein is CASSPHYNEQFF.

The chain carries TRBV2 and TRBJ1-1; maybe TRBD1 (6 bases). Germline V CDR1 and CDR2: SNHLY, FYNNEI. Trimming stripped 3 bases from V and 8 bases from J, with 13 bases between. The length of the CDR3 is 13 residues. The CDR3 sequence: CASSDNRASEAFF. CDR3 nucleotide sequence: TGTGCCAGCAGTGACAACAGGGCAAGCGAAGCTTTCTTT.

The chain links TRBV20-1 to TRBJ2-3; D is uncertain. Per the germline V gene, CDR1 is DFQATT and CDR2 is SNEGSKA (reference sequence). Trimming took off 3 bases at V and 0 bases at J, with 4 bases between the two ends. The CDR3 has 12 amino acids. For the CDR3, the DNA is TGCAGTGCTAGTTATAGCACAGATACGCAGTATTTT. Translation: CSASYSTDTQYF.

This clonotype appeared a few times. CDR3 sequence: CASSFELAGLSYEQYF. CDR3 nucleotide sequence: TGTGCCAGCAGTTTTGAACTAGCGGGCCTCTCCTACGAGCAGTACTTC. The chain joins TRBV28 to TRBJ2-7, with 9 bases that match TRBD2. The CDR3 totals 16 residues. V trimming: 3 bases; J trimming: 0 bases; junction bases outside the gene matches: 6. Germline V CDR1 and CDR2: MDHEN, SYDVKM.

The V gene is TRBV7-9, the J gene TRBJ2-1; 8 bases line up with TRBD2. V lost 0 bases, J lost 7 bases, and 2 bases stayed unmatched. Germline lookup yields CDR1 SEHNR and CDR2 FQNEAQ (reference sequence). This CDR3 region has 14 residues. The CDR3 coding sequence is TGTGCCAGCAGCTTAGCCGGGAGGGGTAATGAGCAGTTCTTC. It translates to CASSLAGRGNEQFF.

V gene TRBV5-5 combines with J gene TRBJ2-7; D is perhaps TRBD1 (6 bases). The V gene lost 2 bases and the J gene lost 5 bases, with 17 bases spanning the gap. Germline V gene sequence: CDR1 SGHKS, CDR2 YYEKEE (reference sequence). This CDR3 region has 15 residues. CDR3 region: CASSFQGKGRDEQYF. CDR3 DNA: TGTGCCAGCAGCTTTCAGGGGAAGGGTCGGGACGAGCAGTACTTC.